Shown below are 22 T cell receptor beta chains from a single sample sequenced in a study of patients and donors after allogeneic stem cell transplantation. TCRdb reprocessed the RT-PCR reads via MiXCR and lists one record per CDR3 protein. The sample lists around 30,000 distinct CDR3 sequences; around 7.9% were seen once. The specimen was blood, either unsorted or a sorted T cell fraction (not recorded which). Receptor source: a human donor who was either an allogeneic HSCT recipient or a stem cell or donor lymphocyte infusion donor (not recorded which). It is not recorded whose cells these are; they may come from a transplant donor.

At least ten counts were recorded for this clonotype. The J gene is TRBJ1-2, the V gene TRBV7-9, with 7 bases identical to TRBD1. The CDR3 runs to 17 residues. J was trimmed by 6 bases and V by 2 bases; bases with no gene match: 15. Germline V gene lookup returns CDR1 SEHNR and CDR2 FQNEAQ (reference sequence). The CDR3 sequence is CASSLKWDSAFRDGYTF. CDR3 in DNA: TGTGCCAGCAGCTTAAAGTGGGACAGCGCCTTCCGTGATGGCTACACCTTC. The whole variable domain, filled in from reference TRBV7-9 and TRBJ1-2, reads DTGVSQNPRHKITKRGQNVTFRCDPISEHNRLYWYRQTLGQGPEFLTYFQNEAQLEKSRLLSDRFSAERPKGSFSTLEIQRTEQGDSAMYLCASSLKWDSAFRDGYTFGSGTRLTVV.

The rearrangement uses TRBV18 and TRBJ1-2; D unclear. The germline gives CDR1 KGHSH, CDR2 LQKENI. The CDR3 is made up of 15 amino acids. Trimming stripped 3 bases from V and 5 bases from J, with 16 bases between. DNA for the CDR3: TGTGCCAGCTCACCTAGCTTGCAGGACCCATATGGCTACACCTTC. It codes for CASSPSLQDPYGYTF.

This clonotype was picked up a small number of times. The chain links TRBV2 to TRBJ2-4, with TRBD2 identical over 11 bases. CDR3 length equals 17 residues. Germline-derived CDR1 and CDR2 are SNHLY and FYNNEI. Trimming at V came to 8 bases and at J to 0 bases, leaving 9 bases not matched to a gene. The CDR3 coding sequence is TGTGCCAGCGAGGGCCTAGCGGGAGGACTAGCCAAAAACATTCAGTACTTC. It yields the protein CASEGLAGGLAKNIQYF.

This clonotype was counted many times. The chain combines TRBV5-8 with TRBJ2-3; D is perhaps TRBD2 (5 bases). V gave up 0 bases and J gave up 1 base, with 6 bases separating them. Per the germline V gene, CDR1 is SGHTS and CDR2 is YDEGEE. The CDR3 runs 14 residues. The CDR3 nucleotides are TGTGCCAGCAGCTTGGGGGGAGGCACAGATACGCAGTATTTT. Translated, it gives CASSLGGGTDTQYF. Complete variable domain (other parts from reference TRBV5-8 and TRBJ2-3): EAGVTQSPTHLIKTRGQQATLRCSPISGHTSVYWYQQALGLGLQFLLWYDEGEERNRGNFPPRFSGRQFPNYSSELNVNALELEDSALYLCASSLGGGTDTQYFGPGTRLTVL.

This clonotype was seen a few times. V gene TRBV28 combines with J gene TRBJ2-2; 9 nucleotides align to TRBD1. The length of the CDR3 is 15 residues. Germline V gene data show CDR1 as MDHEN and CDR2 as SYDVKM. Trimming cost V 4 bases and J 4 bases; bases outside gene matches: 4. Here the CDR3 DNA reads TGTGCCAGCAGTTCCGGGACAGGGCTCACCGGGGAGCTGTTTTTT. Translating it yields CASSSGTGLTGELFF. Supplemented by reference TRBV28 and TRBJ2-2, the full variable domain reads DVKVTQSSRYLVKRTGEKVFLECVQDMDHENMFWYRQDPGLGLRLIYFSYDVKMKEKGDIPEGYSVSREKKERFSLILESASTNQTSMYLCASSSGTGLTGELFFGEGSRLTVL.

This clonotype was seen only once. This chain links TRBV2 with TRBJ2-3; TRBD1 matches 9 bases. This CDR3 has 15 amino acids. Germline lookup yields CDR1 SNHLY and CDR2 FYNNEI. Unmatched junction bases numbered 5, after V lost 4 bases and J lost 3 bases. CDR3 DNA sequence: TGTGCCAGCAGTGTAGAAGGACAGGGGACAGATACGCAGTATTTT. Its translation: CASSVEGQGTDTQYF.

In this sample, this clonotype turned up many times. The chain combines TRBV27 with TRBJ2-5; D not resolved. Trimming removed 6 bases at V and 5 bases at J, with 10 bases between. This CDR3 spans 12 amino acids. CDR1 and CDR2 from the germline V gene are MNHEY and SMNVEV (reference sequence). The CDR3 nucleotides are TGTGCCAGCAGATCATCCCCGGAGACCCAGTACTTC. As protein: CASRSSPETQYF.

This clonotype has at least ten counts. This rearrangement joins TRBV5-1 to TRBJ1-1; D is possibly TRBD1 (6 bases). This CDR3 spans 13 amino acids. Germline V gene sequence: CDR1 SGHRS, CDR2 YFSETQ. Trimming removed 2 bases at V and 7 bases at J, with 12 bases between. The CDR3 region has the DNA TGCGCCAGCAGCTTAGGACAGAGAGATGAAGCTTTCTTT. Translated: CASSLGQRDEAFF.

This clonotype was counted once. A much larger clone sits a single nucleotide away, making a read error possible. This chain links TRBV7-9 with TRBJ2-5; 11 positions agree with TRBD2. Germline trimming cut 6 bases from V and 5 bases from J; bases unmatched to any gene: 5. Per the germline V gene, CDR1 is SEHNR and CDR2 is FQNEAQ (reference sequence). The CDR3 is made up of 14 amino acids. In nucleotides, the CDR3 is TGTGCCAGCAGACTAGCGGGGGCCCTGGAGACCCAGTACTTC. It translates to CASRLAGALETQYF.

In its sample, this clonotype was seen many times. This chain connects TRBV5-8 to TRBJ1-5; no clear D gene. Germline lookup yields CDR1 SGHTS and CDR2 YDEGEE. The germline V and J ends were trimmed by 2 bases and 4 bases, with 19 bases remaining between them. There are 17 residues in the CDR3. CDR3 sequence reads: CASSFGRRGVGNQPQHF. In DNA, the CDR3 is TGTGCCAGCAGCTTTGGACGGCGTGGAGTGGGAAATCAGCCCCAGCATTTT.

The chain combines TRBV18 with TRBJ1-5; no clear D gene. Germline V gene data show CDR1 as KGHSH and CDR2 as LQKENI. The V gene lost 1 base and the J gene lost 5 bases, with 6 bases spanning the gap. The CDR3 is made up of 13 amino acids. In nucleotides, the CDR3 is TGTGCCAGCTCACCACAGGCCGATCAGCCCCAGCATTTT. Protein: CASSPQADQPQHF.

This clonotype showed up just a few times. V and J are TRBV9 and TRBJ2-1; TRBD2 matches at 9 bases. The ends lost 0 bases at V and 3 bases at J; junction bases unmatched: 4. This CDR3 is built from 16 residues. The germline V gene encodes CDR1 SGDLS and CDR2 YYNGEE. CDR3 in DNA: TGTGCCAGCAGCGTAGTGGTAGCGGGAGTCTACAATGAGCAGTTCTTC. Protein: CASSVVVAGVYNEQFF.

A few counts support this clonotype. The CDR3 coding sequence is TGTGCCAGCAGCTTATTTCTGGTAGCGGGAGGGCCAGGGGAGACCCAGTACTTC. This sequence encodes CASSLFLVAGGPGETQYF. V and J are TRBV11-2 and TRBJ2-5; 11 bases agree with TRBD2. J lost 5 bases, V lost 2 bases, and 13 bases had no gene match. CDR3 length: 18 residues. The germline CDR1 and CDR2 sequences are SGHAT and FQNNGV.

This clonotype was detected a few times. The chain recombines TRBV12-3 or TRBV12-4 with TRBJ1-4, with 8 bases matching TRBD1. J was trimmed by 8 bases and V by 5 bases; bases with no gene match: 7. This CDR3 region has 14 residues. CDR3 region: CASSARGRGEKLFF. The CDR3 bases are TGTGCCAGCAGTGCCAGGGGGCGCGGGGAAAAACTGTTTTTT.

This clonotype has at least ten counts. The chain couples TRBV18 to TRBJ2-3; the D gene is possibly TRBD2 (6 bases). Per germline, CDR1 KGHSH and CDR2 LQKENI. CDR3 length: 13 residues. With 4 bases removed from V and 3 bases from J, the gap between germline ends came to 8 bases. In nucleotides, the CDR3 is TGTGCCAGCTCACTTGGGACTACAGATACGCAGTATTTT. Protein product: CASSLGTTDTQYF.

Many counts were recorded for this clonotype. This chain uses TRBV12-3 or TRBV12-4 with TRBJ2-3, with 10 nucleotides matching TRBD2. Trimming took 6 bases from V and 6 from J; bases not matched to a gene: 12. CDR3 length equals 16 residues. The CDR3 here is CASRNRPGLASDTQYF. The CDR3 nucleotides are TGTGCCAGCAGGAATCGACCGGGACTAGCGTCGGATACGCAGTATTTT.

This clonotype has more than one count but fewer than ten. V and J are TRBV5-4 and TRBJ1-3, with a possible D match to TRBD1 (6 bases). The CDR3 contains 13 residues. The germline V and J ends were trimmed by 6 bases and 3 bases, with 10 bases remaining between them. The germline CDR1 and CDR2 sequences are SGHNT and YYREEE (reference sequence). CDR3 region: CASKGTLGNTIYF. The DNA of the CDR3 is TGTGCCAGCAAGGGGACACTTGGAAACACCATATATTTT.

The chain joins TRBV6-5 to TRBJ2-7; D might be TRBD2 (6 bases). This CDR3 contains 14 residues. The germline gives CDR1 MNHEY, CDR2 SVGAGI. Trimming stripped 2 bases from V and 0 bases from J, with 8 bases between. The CDR3 protein is CASSYDGSSYEQYF. CDR3 nucleotide sequence: TGTGCCAGCAGTTACGACGGGAGCTCCTACGAGCAGTACTTC.

V gene TRBV28 combines with J gene TRBJ2-7; the D gene is possibly TRBD2 (5 bases). V lost 6 bases and J lost 1, with 7 bases in between. Germline V gene lookup returns CDR1 MDHEN and CDR2 SYDVKM. CDR3 length equals 12 residues. This CDR3 reads CASRGSSYEQYF. For the CDR3, the DNA is TGTGCCAGCAGGGGGAGTTCCTACGAGCAGTACTTC.

This clonotype was seen at least ten times. CDR3 loop: CASRRTGTASGYTF. DNA for the CDR3: TGTGCCAGCAGAAGGACCGGGACAGCATCCGGCTACACCTTC. This sequence joins TRBV2 and TRBJ1-2; 7 bases fit TRBD1. The V and J ends lost 6 bases and 8 bases, in that order; junction bases with no gene match: 12. The CDR3 is made up of 14 amino acids. Germline V CDR1 and CDR2: SNHLY, FYNNEI. The entire variable domain, with the rest obtained from reference TRBV2 and TRBJ1-2, is as follows: EPEVTQTPSHQVTQMGQEVILRCVPISNHLYFYWYRQILGQKVEFLVSFYNNEISEKSEIFDDQFSVERPDGSNFTLKIRSTKLEDSAMYFCASRRTGTASGYTFGSGTRLTVV.

The genes are TRBV20-1 and TRBJ2-7; the match to TRBD2 covers 13 bases. CDR3 length: 18 residues. Germline V CDR1 and CDR2: DFQATT, SNEGSKA (reference sequence). Trimming took 6 bases from V and 3 from J; bases not matched to a gene: 17. This CDR3 reads CSATSLAGGQAGNYEQYF. The CDR3 DNA follows: TGCAGTGCCACCTCACTAGCGGGAGGGCAGGCGGGGAACTACGAGCAGTACTTC.

This chain uses TRBV18 with TRBJ2-7; possibly TRBD1 or TRBD2 for D (6 bases each). V gave up 2 bases and J gave up 12 bases, with 14 bases separating them. The germline V gene has CDR1 KGHSH and CDR2 LQKENI. The CDR3 totals 12 residues. The CDR3, as DNA: TGTGCCAGCTCACCAAGGGGGGTTCAGATGTACTTC. It codes for CASSPRGVQMYF.